This T cell receptor beta chain was captured by sequencing in a study of blood T cell repertoires in COVID-19. Study information: T cells, B-cell-depleted T cells, or PBMCs supplied cDNA or gDNA.

The protocol was immunoSEQ multiplex PCR, while the TCRdb copy is restricted to in-frame clones and leaves out a portion. There are 150,000 or so clones in the sample; roughly 83% occur only once, and approximately 5.3% lies in the top ten. The count of this clone is one. This CDR3 comprises 16 residues. Germline CDR1 reads KGHSH; CDR2 reads LQKENI. The trim removed 3 bases at V and 10 bases at J, leaving 12 bases unmatched. Residents of about two dozen US areas, aged about 18 to 89 years, made up the participants. Participant reports of clinical history set cohort assignment. The V gene is TRBV18, the J gene TRBJ1-2, with 12 bases matching TRBD1. Material: PBMCs or T cells enriched from blood (not recorded which). This TCR was sampled from an older man who had been exposed to COVID-19. The CDR3 here is CASSPGQGASLVDYTF. In DNA, the CDR3 is TGTGCCAGCTCACCGGGACAGGGGGCTTCCCTTGTTGACTACACCTTC.